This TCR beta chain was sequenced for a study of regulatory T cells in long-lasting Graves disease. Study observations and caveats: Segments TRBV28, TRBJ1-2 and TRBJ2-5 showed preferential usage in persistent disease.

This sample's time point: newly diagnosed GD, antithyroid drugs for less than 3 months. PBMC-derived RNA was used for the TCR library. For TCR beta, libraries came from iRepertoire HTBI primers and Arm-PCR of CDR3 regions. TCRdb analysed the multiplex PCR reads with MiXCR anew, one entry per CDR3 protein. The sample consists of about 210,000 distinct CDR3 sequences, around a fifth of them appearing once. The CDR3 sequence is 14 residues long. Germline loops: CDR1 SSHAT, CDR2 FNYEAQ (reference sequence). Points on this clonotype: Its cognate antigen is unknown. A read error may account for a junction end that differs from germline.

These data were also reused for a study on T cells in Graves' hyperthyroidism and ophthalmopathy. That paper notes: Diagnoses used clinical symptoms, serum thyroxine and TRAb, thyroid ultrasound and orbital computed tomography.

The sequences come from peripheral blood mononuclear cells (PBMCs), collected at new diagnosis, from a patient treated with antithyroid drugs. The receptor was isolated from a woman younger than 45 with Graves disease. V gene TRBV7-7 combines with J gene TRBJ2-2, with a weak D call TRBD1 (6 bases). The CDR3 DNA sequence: TGTGCTAGCAGCTTCGGCAGGGGAACCGGGGAGCTGTTTTTT. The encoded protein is CASSFGRGTGELFF.